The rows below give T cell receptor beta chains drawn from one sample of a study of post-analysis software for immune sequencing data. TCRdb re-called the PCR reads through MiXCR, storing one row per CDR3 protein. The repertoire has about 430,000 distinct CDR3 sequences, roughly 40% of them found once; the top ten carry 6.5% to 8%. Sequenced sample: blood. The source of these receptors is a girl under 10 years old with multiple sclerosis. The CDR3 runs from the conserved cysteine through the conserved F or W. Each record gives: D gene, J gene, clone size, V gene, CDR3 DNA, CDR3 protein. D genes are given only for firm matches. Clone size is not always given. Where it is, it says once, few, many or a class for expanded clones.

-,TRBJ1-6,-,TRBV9,TGTGCCAGCAGCGTAACAACGGGAAATTCACCCCTCCACTTT,CASSVTTGNSPLHF
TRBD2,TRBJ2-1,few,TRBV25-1,TGTGCCAGCAGGGACCCCTCTAGCGGGAGCGATGAGCAGTTCTTC,CASRDPSSGSDEQFF
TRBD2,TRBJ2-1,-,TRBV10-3,TGTGCCACTTCGGGGACTAGCGTAAAAAATGAGCAGTTCTTC,CATSGTSVKNEQFF
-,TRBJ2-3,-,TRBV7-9,TGTGCCAGCAGCTTCAGGGCCAGAGGGGGCACAGATACGCAGTATTTT,CASSFRARGGTDTQYF
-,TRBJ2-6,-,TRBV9,TGTGCCAGCAGCGTACTTCGGGTGTCTGAAGGGGCCAACGTCCTGACTTTC,CASSVLRVSEGANVLTF
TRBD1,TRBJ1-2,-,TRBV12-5,TGTGCTAGTGGTTTGCCCCCATCGGGGGGACAGTCGGAGGGCTACACCTTC,CASGLPPSGGQSEGYTF
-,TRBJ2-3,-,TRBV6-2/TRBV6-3,TGTGCCAGCAGCTTCTTAGTTCCTCTAGATACGCAGTATTTT,CASSFLVPLDTQYF
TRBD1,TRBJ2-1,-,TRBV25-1,TGTGCCAGCAGTGTGGGCGGACAGGGTGTTTATGAGCAGTTCTTC,CASSVGGQGVYEQFF
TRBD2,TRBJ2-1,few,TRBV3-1,TGTGCCAGCAGCCAAGACTTGGGGGGGTACTACAATGAGCAGTTCTTC,CASSQDLGGYYNEQFF
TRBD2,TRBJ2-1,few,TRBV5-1,TGCGCCAGCAGCTTCGCGGGAGGGCCGTCTTTCAATGAGCAGTTCTTC,CASSFAGGPSFNEQFF
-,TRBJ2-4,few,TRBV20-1,TGCAGTGCTAGAGATATAGGAGAGATCCGACTTCTACAGTACTTC,CSARDIGEIRLLQYF
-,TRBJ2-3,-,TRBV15,TGTGCCACCAGCAGAGTTGTTTCGGCGGATACGCAGTATTTT,CATSRVVSADTQYF
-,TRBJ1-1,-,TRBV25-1,TGTGCCAGCTCACGACACGACACTGAAGCTTTCTTT,CASSRHDTEAFF
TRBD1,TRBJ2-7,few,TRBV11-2,TGTGCCAGCAGCCCGAACCCAACAGGGGTCGGCGAGCAGTACTTC,CASSPNPTGVGEQYF
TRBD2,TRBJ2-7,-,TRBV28,TGTGCCAGCAGTTCCTCCGGGACTAGCGGGGGGGCCCCCTACGAGCAGTACTTC,CASSSSGTSGGAPYEQYF
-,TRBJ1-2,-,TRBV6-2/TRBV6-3,TGTGCCAGCACCGCATCGGGGACCTATGGCTACACCTTC,CASTASGTYGYTF
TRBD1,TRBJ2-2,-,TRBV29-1,TGCAGGGATGGTAGGGGACAGACTAACACCGGGGAGCTGTTTTTT,CRDGRGQTNTGELFF